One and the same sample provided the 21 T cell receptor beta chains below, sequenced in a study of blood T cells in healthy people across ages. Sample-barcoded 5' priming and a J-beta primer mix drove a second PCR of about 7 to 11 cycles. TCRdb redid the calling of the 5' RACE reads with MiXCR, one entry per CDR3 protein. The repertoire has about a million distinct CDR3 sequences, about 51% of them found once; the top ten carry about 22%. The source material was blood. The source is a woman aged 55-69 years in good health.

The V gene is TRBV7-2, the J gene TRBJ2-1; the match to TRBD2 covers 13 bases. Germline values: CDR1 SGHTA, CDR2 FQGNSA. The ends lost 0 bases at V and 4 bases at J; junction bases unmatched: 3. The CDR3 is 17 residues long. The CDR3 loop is CASSLAGTSGTYNEQFF. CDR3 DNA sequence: TGTGCCAGCAGCTTAGCAGGGACTAGCGGGACATACAATGAGCAGTTCTTC.

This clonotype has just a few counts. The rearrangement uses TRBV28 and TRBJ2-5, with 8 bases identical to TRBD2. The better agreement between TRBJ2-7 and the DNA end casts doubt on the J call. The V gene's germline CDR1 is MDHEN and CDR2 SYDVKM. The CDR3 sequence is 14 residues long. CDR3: CASRGGRTFSEQYF. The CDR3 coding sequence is TGTGCCAGCAGAGGCGGGAGGACCTTCAGCGAGCAGTACTTC.

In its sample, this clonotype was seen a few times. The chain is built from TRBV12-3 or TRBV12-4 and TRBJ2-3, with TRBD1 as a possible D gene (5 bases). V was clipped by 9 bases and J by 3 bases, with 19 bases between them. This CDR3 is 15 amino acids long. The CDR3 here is CASTLQVLRTDTQYF. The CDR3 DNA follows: TGTGCCAGTACCCTACAGGTTCTTAGGACAGATACGCAGTATTTT.

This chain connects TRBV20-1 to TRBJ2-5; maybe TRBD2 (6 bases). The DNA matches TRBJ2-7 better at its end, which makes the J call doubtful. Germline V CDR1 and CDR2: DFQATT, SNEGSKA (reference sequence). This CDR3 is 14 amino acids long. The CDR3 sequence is CSASNAGRGYEQYF. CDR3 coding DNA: TGCAGTGCTAGTAACGCGGGAAGAGGCTACGAGCAGTACTTC.

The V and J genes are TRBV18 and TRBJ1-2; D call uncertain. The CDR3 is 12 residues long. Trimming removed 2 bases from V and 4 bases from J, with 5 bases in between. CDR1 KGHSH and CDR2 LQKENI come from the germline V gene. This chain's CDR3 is CASSPVGYGYTF. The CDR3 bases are TGTGCCAGCTCACCAGTAGGCTATGGCTACACCTTC.

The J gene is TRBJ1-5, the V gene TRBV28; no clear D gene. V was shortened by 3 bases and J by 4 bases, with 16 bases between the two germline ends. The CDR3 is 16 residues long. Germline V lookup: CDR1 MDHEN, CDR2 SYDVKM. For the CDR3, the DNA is TGTGCCAGCAGTTTCCCGTCCGGGGTCTGGAATCAGCCCCAGCATTTT. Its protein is CASSFPSGVWNQPQHF.

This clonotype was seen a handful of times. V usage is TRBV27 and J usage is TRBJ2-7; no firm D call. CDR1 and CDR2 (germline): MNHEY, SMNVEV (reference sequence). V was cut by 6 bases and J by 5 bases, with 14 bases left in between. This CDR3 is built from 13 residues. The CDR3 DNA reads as TGTGCCAGCAGCCCGGTCCCCGGCCACGAGCAGTACTTC. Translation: CASSPVPGHEQYF.

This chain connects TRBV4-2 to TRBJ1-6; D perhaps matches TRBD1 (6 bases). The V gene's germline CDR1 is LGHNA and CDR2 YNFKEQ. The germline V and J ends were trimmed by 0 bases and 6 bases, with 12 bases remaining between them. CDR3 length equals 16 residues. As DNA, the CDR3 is TGTGCCAGCAGCCAAGATGAGTTGGGGGCTAATTCACCCCTCCACTTT. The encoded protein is CASSQDELGANSPLHF.

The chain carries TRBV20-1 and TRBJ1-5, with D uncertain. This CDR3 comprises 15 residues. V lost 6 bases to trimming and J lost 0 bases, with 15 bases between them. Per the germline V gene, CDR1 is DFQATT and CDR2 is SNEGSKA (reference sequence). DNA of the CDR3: TGCAGTGCCCCTTTCCCGGCGGATAGCAATCAGCCCCAGCATTTT. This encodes CSAPFPADSNQPQHF.

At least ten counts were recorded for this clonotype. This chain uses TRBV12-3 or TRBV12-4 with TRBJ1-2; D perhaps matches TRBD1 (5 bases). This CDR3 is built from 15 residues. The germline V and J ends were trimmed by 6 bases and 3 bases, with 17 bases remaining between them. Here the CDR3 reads CASRPSSAGDYGYTF. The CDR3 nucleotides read TGTGCCAGCAGACCCTCCTCGGCGGGGGACTATGGCTACACCTTC.

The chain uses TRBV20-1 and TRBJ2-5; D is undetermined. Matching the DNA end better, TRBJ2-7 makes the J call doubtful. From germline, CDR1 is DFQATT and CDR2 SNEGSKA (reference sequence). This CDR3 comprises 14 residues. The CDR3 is CSARVGQIKGEQYF. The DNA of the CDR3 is TGCAGTGCTAGAGTCGGTCAGATCAAAGGCGAGCAGTACTTC.

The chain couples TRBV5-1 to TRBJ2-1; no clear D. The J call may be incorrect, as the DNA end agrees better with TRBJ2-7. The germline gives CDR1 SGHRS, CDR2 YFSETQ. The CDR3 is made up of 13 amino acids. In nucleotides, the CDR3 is TGCGCCAGCGGCATCAGCTCCTACAATGTGCAGTACTTC. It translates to CASGISSYNVQYF.

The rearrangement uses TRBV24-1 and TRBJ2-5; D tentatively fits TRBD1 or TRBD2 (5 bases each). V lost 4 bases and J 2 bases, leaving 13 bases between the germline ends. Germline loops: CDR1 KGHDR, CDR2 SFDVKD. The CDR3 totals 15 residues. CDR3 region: CATSDPGTAQETQYF. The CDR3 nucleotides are TGTGCCACCAGTGACCCCGGGACGGCACAAGAGACCCAGTACTTC.

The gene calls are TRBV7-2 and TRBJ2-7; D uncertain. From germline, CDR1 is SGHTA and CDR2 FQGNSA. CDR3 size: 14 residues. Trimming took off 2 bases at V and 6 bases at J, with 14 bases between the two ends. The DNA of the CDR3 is TGTGCCAGCAGCTTAAGTGTGCCTCGAGGCGAGCAGTACTTC. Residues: CASSLSVPRGEQYF. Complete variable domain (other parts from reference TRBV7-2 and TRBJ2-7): GAGVSQSPSNKVTEKGKDVELRCDPISGHTALYWYRQSLGQGLEFLIYFQGNSAPDKSGLPSDRFSAERTGGSVSTLTIQRTQQEDSAVYLCASSLSVPRGEQYFGPGTRLTVT.

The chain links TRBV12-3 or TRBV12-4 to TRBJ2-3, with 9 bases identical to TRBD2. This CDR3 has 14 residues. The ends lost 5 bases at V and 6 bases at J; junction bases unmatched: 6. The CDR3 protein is CASSAGLARDTQYF. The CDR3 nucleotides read TGTGCCAGCAGTGCGGGACTAGCCCGGGATACGCAGTATTTT.

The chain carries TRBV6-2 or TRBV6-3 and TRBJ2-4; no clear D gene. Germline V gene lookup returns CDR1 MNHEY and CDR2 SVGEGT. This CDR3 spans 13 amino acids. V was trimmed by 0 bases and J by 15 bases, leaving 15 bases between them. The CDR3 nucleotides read TGTGCCAGCAGTTACTCGAAACAGATGCGGATGTACTTC. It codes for CASSYSKQMRMYF.

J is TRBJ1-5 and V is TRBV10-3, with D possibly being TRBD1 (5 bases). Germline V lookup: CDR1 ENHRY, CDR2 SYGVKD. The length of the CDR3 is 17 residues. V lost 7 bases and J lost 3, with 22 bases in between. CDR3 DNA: TGTGCCATCATAGGTCGGAAAGGGGAATTCCTCAATCAGCCCCAGCATTTT. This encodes CAIIGRKGEFLNQPQHF.

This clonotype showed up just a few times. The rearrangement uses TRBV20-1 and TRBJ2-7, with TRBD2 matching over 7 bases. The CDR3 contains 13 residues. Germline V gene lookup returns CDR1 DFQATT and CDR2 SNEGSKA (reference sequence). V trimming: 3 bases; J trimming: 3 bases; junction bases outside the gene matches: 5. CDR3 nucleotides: TGCAGTGCTAGGGCGGGAGTTATCTACGAGCAGTACTTC. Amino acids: CSARAGVIYEQYF.

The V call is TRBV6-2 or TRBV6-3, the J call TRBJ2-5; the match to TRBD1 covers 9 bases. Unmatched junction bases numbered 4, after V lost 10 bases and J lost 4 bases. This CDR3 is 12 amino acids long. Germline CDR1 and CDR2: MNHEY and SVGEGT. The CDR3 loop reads CATDRGRETQYF. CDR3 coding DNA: TGTGCCACCGACAGGGGGAGAGAGACCCAGTACTTC.

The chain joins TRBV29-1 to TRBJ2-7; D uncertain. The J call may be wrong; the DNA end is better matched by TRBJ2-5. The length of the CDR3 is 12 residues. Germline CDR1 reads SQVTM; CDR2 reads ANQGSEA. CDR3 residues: CSVGSRRETQYF. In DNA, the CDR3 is TGCAGCGTTGGTTCACGGAGAGAGACCCAGTACTTC.

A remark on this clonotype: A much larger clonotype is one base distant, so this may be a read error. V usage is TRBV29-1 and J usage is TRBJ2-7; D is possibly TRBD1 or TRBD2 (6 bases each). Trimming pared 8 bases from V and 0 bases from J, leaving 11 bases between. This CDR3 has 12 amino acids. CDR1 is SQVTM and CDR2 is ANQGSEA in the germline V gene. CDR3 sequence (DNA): TGCAGCATTGGGGGGCCCTCCTACGAGCAGTACTTC. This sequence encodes CSIGGPSYEQYF.